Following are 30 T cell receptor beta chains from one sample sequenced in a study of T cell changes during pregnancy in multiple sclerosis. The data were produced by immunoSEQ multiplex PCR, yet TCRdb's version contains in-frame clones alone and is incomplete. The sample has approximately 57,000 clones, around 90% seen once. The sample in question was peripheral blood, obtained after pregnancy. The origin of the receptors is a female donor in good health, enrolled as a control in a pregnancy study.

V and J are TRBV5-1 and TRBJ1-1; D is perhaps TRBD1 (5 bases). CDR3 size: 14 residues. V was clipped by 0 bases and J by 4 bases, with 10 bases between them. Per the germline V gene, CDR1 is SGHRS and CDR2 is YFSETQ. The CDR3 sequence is CASSLVGRGTEAFF. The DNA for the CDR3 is TGCGCCAGCAGCTTGGTGGGGCGAGGCACTGAAGCTTTCTTT.

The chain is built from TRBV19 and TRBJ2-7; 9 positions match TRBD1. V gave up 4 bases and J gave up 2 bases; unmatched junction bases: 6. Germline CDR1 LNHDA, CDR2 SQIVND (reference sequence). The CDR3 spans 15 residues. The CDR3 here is CASSTQGATPYEQYF. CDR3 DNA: TGTGCCAGTAGTACACAGGGGGCGACCCCCTACGAGCAGTACTTC. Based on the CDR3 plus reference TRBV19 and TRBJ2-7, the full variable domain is DGGITQSPKYLFRKEGQNVTLSCEQNLNHDAMYWYRQDPGQGLRLIYYSQIVNDFQKGDIAEGYSVSREKKESFPLTVTSAQKNPTAFYLCASSTQGATPYEQYFGPGTRLTVT.

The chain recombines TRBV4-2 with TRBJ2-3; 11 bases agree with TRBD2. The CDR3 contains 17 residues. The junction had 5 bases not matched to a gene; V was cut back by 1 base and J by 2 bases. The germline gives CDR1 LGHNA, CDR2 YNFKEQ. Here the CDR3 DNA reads TGTGCCAGCAGCCAAGTTACTAGCGGGAGTCTCACAGATACGCAGTATTTT. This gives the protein CASSQVTSGSLTDTQYF.

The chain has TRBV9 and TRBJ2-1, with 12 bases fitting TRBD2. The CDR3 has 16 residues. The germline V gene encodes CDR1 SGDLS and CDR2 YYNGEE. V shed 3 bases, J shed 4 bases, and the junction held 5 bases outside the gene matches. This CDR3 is CASSAGLAGIYNEQFF. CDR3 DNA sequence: TGTGCCAGCAGCGCCGGACTAGCGGGGATTTACAATGAGCAGTTCTTC.

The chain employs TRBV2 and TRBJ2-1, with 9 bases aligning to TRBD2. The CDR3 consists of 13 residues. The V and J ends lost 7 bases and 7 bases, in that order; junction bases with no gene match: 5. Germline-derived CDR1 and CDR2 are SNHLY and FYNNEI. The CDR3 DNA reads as TGTGCCAGCACTAGCGGGACGGGGAATGAGCAGTTCTTC. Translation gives CASTSGTGNEQFF.

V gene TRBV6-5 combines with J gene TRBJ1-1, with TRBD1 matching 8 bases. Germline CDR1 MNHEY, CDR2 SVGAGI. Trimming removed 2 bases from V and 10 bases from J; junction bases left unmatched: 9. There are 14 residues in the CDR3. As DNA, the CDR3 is TGTGCCAGCAGTTACCGAGGCAGGGGGCGGGGAGCTTTCTTT. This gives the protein CASSYRGRGRGAFF.

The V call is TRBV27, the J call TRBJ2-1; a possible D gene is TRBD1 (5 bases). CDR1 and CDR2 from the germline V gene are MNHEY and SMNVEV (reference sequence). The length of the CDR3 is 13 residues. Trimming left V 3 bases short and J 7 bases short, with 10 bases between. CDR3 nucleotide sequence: TGTGCCAGCAGTTTCAGGGCTGGGAATGAGCAGTTCTTC. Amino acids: CASSFRAGNEQFF.

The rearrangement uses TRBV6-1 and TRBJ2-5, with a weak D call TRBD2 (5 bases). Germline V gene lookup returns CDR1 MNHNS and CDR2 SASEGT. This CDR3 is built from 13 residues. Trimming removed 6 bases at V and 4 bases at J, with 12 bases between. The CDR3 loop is CASSYVRGETQYF. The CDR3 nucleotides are TGTGCCAGCAGCTACGTACGGGGAGAGACCCAGTACTTC.

The DNA for the CDR3 is TGCGCCAGCAGCTTGGATCGGGGAGCCGGGGAGCTGTTTTTT. This encodes CASSLDRGAGELFF. V gene TRBV5-1 combines with J gene TRBJ2-2; maybe TRBD2 (5 bases). The V gene's germline CDR1 is SGHRS and CDR2 YFSETQ. V gave up 0 bases and J gave up 6 bases, with 9 bases separating them. The CDR3 has 14 amino acids.

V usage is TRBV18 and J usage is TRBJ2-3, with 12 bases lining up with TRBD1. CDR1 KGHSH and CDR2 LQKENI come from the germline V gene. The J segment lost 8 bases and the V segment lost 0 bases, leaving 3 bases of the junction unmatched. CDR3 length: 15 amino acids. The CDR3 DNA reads TGTGCCAGCTCACCACCGGGACAGGGGGCGGGTACGCAGTATTTT. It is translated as CASSPPGQGAGTQYF.

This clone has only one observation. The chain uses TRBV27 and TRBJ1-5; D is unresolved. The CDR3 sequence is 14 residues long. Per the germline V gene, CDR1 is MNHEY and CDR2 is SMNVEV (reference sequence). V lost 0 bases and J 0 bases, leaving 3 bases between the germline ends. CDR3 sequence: CASSLSYSNQPQHF. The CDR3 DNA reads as TGTGCCAGCAGTTTATCATATAGCAATCAGCCCCAGCATTTT.

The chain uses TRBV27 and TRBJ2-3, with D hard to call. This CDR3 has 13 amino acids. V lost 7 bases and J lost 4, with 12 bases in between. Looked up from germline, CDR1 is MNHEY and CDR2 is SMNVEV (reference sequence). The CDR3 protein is CASTSWSADTQYF. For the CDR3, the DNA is TGTGCCAGCACCTCTTGGAGCGCAGATACGCAGTATTTT.

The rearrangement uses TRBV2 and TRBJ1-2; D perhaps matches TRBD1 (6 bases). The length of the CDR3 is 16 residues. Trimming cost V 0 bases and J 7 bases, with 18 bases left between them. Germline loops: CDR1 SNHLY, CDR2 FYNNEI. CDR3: CASSEAGGAEFVGYTF. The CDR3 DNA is TGTGCCAGCAGTGAAGCGGGGGGGGCCGAGTTCGTTGGCTACACCTTC.

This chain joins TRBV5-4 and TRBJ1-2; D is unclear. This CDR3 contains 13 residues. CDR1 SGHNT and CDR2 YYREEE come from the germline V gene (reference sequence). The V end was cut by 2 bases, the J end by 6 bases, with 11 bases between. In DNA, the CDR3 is TGTGCCAGCAGCTTTGACGGGATAGATGGCTACACCTTC. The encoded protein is CASSFDGIDGYTF. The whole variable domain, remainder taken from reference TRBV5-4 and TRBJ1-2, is ETGVTQSPTHLIKTRGQQVTLRCSSQSGHNTVSWYQQALGQGPQFIFQYYREEENGRGNFPPRFSGLQFPNYSSELNVNALELDDSALYLCASSFDGIDGYTFGSGTRLTVV.

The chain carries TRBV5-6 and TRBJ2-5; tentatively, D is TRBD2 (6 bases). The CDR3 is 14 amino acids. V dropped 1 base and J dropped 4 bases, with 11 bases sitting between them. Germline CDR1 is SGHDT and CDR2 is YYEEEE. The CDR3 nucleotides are TGTGCCAGCAGCTTGATTAGCGGAAGAGAGACCCAGTACTTC. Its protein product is CASSLISGRETQYF.

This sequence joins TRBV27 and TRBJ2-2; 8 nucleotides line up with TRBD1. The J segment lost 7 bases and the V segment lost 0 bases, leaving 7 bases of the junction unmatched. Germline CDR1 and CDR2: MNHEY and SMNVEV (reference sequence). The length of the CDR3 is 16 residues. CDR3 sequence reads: CASSLSRTGFGGELFF. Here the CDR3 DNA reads TGTGCCAGCAGTTTATCGAGGACAGGGTTCGGCGGGGAGCTGTTTTTT.

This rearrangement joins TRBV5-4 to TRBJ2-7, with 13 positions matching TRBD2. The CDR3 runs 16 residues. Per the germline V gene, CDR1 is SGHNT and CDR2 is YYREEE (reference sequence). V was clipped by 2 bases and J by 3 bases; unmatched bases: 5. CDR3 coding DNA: TGTGCCAGCAGCTTCGGGACTAGCGGGGCCAGCTACGAGCAGTACTTC. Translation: CASSFGTSGASYEQYF.

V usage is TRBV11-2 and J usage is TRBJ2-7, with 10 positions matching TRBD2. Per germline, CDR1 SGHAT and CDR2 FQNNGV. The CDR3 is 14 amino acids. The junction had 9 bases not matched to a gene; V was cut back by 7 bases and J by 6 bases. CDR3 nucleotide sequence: TGTGCCAGCACCTCAGGACTAGCGGCTTCCGAGCAGTACTTC. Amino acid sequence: CASTSGLAASEQYF.

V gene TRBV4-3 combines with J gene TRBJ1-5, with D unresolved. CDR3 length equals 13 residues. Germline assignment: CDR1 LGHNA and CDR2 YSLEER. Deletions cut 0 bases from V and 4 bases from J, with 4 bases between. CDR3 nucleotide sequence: TGCGCCAGCAGCCAAGATACAAATCAGCCCCAGCATTTT. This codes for CASSQDTNQPQHF.

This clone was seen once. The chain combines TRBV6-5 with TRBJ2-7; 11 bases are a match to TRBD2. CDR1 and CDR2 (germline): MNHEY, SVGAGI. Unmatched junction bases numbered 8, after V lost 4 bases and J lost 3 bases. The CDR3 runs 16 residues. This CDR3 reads CASSSFSGTSGYEQYF. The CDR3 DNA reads TGTGCCAGCAGTTCTTTCTCCGGGACTAGCGGCTACGAGCAGTACTTC.

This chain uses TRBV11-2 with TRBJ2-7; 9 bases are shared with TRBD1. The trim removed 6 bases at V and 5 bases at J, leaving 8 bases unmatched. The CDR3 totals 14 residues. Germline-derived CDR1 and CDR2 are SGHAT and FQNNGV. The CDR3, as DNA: TGTGCCAGCAGATTGGGACAGGGCAGGGACGAGCAGTACTTC. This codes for CASRLGQGRDEQYF.

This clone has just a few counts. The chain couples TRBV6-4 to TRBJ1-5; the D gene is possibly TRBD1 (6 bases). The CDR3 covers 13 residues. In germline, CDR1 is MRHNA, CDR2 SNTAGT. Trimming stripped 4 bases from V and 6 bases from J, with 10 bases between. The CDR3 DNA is TGTGCCAGCAGTGTGGGGGCGGGTCAGCCCCAGCATTTT. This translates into CASSVGAGQPQHF.

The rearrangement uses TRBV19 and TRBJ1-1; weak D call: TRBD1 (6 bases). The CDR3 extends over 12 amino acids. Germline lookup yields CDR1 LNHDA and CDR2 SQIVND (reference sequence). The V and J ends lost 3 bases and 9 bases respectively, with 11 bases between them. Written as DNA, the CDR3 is TGTGCCAGTAGTATTGGGACACTCAAAGCTTTCTTT. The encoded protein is CASSIGTLKAFF.

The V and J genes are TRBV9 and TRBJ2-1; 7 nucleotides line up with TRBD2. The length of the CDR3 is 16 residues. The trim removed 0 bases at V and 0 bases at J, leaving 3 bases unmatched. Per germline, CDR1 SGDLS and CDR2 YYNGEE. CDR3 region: CASSVVGGSSYNEQFF. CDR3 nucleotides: TGTGCCAGCAGCGTAGTAGGCGGGAGCTCCTACAATGAGCAGTTCTTC.

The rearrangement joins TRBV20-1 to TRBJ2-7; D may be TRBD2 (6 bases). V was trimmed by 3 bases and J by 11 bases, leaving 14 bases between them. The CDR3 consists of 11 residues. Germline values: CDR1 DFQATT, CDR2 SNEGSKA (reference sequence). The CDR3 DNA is TGCAGTGCTAGTCACGGGGAGGTGGAGTACTTC. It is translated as CSASHGEVEYF.

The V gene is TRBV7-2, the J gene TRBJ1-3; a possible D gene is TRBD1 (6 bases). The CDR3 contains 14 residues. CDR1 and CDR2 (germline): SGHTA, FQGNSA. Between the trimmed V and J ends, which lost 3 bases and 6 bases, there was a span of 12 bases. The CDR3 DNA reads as TGTGCCAGCAGCTTTGGGACAAATGCAAACACCATATATTTT. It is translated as CASSFGTNANTIYF.

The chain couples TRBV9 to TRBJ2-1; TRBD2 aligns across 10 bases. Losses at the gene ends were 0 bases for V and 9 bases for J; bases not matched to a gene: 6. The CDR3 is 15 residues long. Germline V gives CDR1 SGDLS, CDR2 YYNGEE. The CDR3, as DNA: TGTGCCAGCAGCGTAGGCCCAGCGGGAGGGGTTGAGCAGTTCTTC. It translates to CASSVGPAGGVEQFF.

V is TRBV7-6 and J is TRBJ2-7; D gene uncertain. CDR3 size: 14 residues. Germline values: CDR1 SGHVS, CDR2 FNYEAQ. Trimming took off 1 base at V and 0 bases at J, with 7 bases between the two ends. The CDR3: CASSLGRVSYEQYF. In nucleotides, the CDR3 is TGTGCCAGCAGCTTAGGTCGAGTCTCCTACGAGCAGTACTTC.

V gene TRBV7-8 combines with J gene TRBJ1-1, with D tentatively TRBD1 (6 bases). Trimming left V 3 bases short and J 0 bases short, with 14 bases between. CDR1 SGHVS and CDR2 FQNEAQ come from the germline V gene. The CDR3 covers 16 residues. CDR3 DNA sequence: TGTGCCAGCAGCTTCGGTTCCTGGGGGCTGAACACTGAAGCTTTCTTT. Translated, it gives CASSFGSWGLNTEAFF.

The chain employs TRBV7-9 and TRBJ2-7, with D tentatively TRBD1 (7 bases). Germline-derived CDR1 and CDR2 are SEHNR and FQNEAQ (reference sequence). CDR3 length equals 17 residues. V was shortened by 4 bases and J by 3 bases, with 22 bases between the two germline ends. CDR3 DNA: TGTGCCAGCAGCTCGAGAACAGGGACAGCGGGTGACTACGAGCAGTACTTC. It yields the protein CASSSRTGTAGDYEQYF.